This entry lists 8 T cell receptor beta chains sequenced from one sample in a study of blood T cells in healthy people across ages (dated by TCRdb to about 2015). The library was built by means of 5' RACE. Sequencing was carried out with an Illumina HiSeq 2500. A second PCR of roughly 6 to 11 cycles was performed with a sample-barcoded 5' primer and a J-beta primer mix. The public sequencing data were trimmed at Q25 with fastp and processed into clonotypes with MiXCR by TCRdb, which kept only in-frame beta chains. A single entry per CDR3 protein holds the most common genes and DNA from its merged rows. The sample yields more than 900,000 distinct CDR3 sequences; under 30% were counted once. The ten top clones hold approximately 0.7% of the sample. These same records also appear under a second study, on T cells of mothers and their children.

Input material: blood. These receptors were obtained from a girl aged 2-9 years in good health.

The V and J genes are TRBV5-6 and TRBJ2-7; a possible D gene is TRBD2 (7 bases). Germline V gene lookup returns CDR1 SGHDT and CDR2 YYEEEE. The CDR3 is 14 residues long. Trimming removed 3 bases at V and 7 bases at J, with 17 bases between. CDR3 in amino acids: CASSSGGSVWEQYF. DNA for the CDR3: TGTGCCAGCAGCTCGGGGGGCTCAGTTTGGGAGCAGTACTTC. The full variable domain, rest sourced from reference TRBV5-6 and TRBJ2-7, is DAGVTQSPTHLIKTRGQQVTLRCSPKSGHDTVSWYQQALGQGPQFIFQYYEEEERQRGNFPDRFSGHQFPNYSSELNVNALLLGDSALYLCASSSGGSVWEQYFGPGTRLTVT.

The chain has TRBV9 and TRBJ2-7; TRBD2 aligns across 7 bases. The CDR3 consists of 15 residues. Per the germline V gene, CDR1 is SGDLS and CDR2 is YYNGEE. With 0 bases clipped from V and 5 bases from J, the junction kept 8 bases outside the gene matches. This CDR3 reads CASSVVRRRENEQYF. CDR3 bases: TGTGCCAGCAGCGTAGTTCGCCGGCGGGAGAACGAGCAGTACTTC.

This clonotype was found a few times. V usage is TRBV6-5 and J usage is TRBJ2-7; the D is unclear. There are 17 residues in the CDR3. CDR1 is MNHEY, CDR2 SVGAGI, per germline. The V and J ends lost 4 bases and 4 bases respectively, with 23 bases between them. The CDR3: CASSSPVFADWVYEQYF. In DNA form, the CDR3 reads TGTGCCAGCAGTTCCCCGGTTTTTGCCGATTGGGTGTACGAGCAGTACTTC.

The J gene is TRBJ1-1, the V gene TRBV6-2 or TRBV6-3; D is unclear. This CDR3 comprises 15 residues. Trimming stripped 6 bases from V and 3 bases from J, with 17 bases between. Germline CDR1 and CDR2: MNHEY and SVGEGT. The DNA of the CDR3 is TGTGCCAGCAGCGCGGGAGTTGGTTGGGACACTGAAGCTTTCTTT. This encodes CASSAGVGWDTEAFF.

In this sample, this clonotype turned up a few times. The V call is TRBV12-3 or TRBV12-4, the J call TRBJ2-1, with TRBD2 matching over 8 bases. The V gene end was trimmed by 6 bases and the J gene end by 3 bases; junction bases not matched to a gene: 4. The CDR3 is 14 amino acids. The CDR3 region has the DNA TGTGCCAGCAGGTATACTAGCGGCTACAATGAGCAGTTCTTC. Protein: CASRYTSGYNEQFF.

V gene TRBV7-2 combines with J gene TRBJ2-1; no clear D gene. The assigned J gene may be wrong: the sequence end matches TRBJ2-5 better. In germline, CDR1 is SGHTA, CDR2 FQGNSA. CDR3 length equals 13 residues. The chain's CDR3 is CASSLAPLGGQYF. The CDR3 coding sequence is TGTGCCAGCAGCTTAGCCCCCCTCGGCGGCCAGTACTTC.

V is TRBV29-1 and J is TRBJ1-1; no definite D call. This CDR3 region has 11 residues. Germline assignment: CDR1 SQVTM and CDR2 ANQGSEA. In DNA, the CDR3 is TGCCTGACCATCGTGAACACTGAAGCTTTCTTT. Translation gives CLTIVNTEAFF. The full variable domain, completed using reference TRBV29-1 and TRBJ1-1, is SAVISQKPSRDICQRGTSLTIQCQVDSQVTMMFWYRQQPGQSLTLIATANQGSEATYESGFVIDKFPISRPNLTFSTLTVSNMSPEDSSIYLCLTIVNTEAFFGQGTRLTVV.

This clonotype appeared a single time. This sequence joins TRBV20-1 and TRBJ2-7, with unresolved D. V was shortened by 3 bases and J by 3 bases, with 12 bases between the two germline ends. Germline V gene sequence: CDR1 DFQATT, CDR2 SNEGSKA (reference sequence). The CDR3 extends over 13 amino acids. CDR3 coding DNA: TGCAGTGCTAGTGGCTTATCACTCTACGAGCAGTACTTC. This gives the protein CSASGLSLYEQYF.